This TCR beta chain was sequenced for a study of shared clonotypes between healthy human individuals. Turning to the study itself: Sampling drew on donors who were two women and three men aged 18 to 49. CD4 naive and memory got three plates each, CD8 naive two, CD8 memory one. Study-wide results and caveats: Naive subsets generally exceeded memory subsets in estimated richness.

Generated by immunoSEQ multiplex PCR, the TCRdb table keeps only in-frame clones and is missing some. The table has millions of clones, approximately 90% seen once. This CDR3 has 16 residues. Germline V gene lookup returns CDR1 LNHDA and CDR2 SQIVND (reference sequence). V was shortened by 8 bases and J by 0 bases, with 14 bases between the two germline ends. To note about this clone: Its antigen is undetermined.

The sample comprised naive CD4+ T cells sorted from blood. Noted subset: CD45RA+ positively selected. J is TRBJ2-6 and V is TRBV19; D assignment may be TRBD1 or TRBD2 (6 bases each). The clonotype comes from a man between 18 and 29 years old in good health. CDR3 coding DNA: TGTGCCAGTTATCCGGGGGCGACCTCTGGGGCCAACGTCCTGACTTTC. Its protein is CASYPGATSGANVLTF.